A single sample gave rise to the 18 T cell receptor beta chains below, sequenced in a study of T cells in Graves' hyperthyroidism and ophthalmopathy. Researchers took RNA transcripts and amplified the TCR beta CDR3 regions from them. Researchers ran a first-round RT-PCR on the TCR CDR3 using the HTBI primer set. TCRdb recomputed calls from the multiplex PCR reads with MiXCR, one row per CDR3 protein. The profile covers some 350,000 distinct CDR3 sequences, with about 13% appearing a single time and roughly 35% taken by the ten largest. Sequencing was done on a sample of blood. The receptor set was obtained from a woman aged 40 to 50 with Graves' ophthalmopathy.

This clonotype was recorded many times. The chain links TRBV12-3 or TRBV12-4 to TRBJ1-3; 10 bases are a match to TRBD1. The CDR3 length is 16 residues. The trim removed 5 bases at V and 4 bases at J, leaving 8 bases unmatched. The CDR3 sequence is CASSPRQGARGNTIYF. The CDR3 DNA sequence: TGTGCCAGCAGTCCGAGACAGGGGGCGAGGGGAAACACCATATATTTT.

This chain uses TRBV9 with TRBJ2-7; D unresolved. The germline V and J ends were trimmed by 4 bases and 5 bases, with 13 bases remaining between them. CDR1 is SGDLS and CDR2 is YYNGEE in the germline V gene. This CDR3 region has 13 residues. The CDR3 here is CASSTGGLDEQYF. The CDR3 bases are TGTGCCAGCAGCACCGGTGGTTTGGACGAGCAGTACTTC. Combining the CDR3 with reference TRBV9 and TRBJ2-7 gives the whole variable domain DSGVTQTPKHLITATGQRVTLRCSPRSGDLSVYWYQQSLDQGLQFLIQYYNGEERAKGNILERFSAQQFPDLHSELNLSSLELGDSALYFCASSTGGLDEQYFGPGTRLTVT.

This clonotype was seen many times. The V call is TRBV5-5, the J call TRBJ1-1, with D hard to call. Germline V gene lookup returns CDR1 SGHKS and CDR2 YYEKEE (reference sequence). CDR3 length: 15 residues. Between the trimmed V and J ends, which lost 0 bases and 3 bases, there was a span of 12 bases. CDR3 amino acids: CASSLGPTKDTEAFF. DNA of the CDR3: TGTGCCAGCAGCTTGGGGCCAACGAAGGACACTGAAGCTTTCTTT.

In its sample, this clonotype was seen a few times. One end of the junction fails to match germline, which may point to a read error. The chain combines TRBV3-1 with TRBJ1-1, with a weak D call TRBD1 (6 bases). The CDR3 has 13 amino acids. CDR1 is LGHDT and CDR2 is YNNKEL in the germline V gene (reference sequence). CDR3 in amino acids: CASNQGGNTEAFF. The CDR3 coding sequence is TGTGCCAGCAACCAAGGGGGGAACACTGAAGCTTTCTTT.

This clonotype was counted many times. The rearrangement uses TRBV3-1 and TRBJ2-7; 8 nucleotides match TRBD2. Trimming took 5 bases from V and 5 from J; bases not matched to a gene: 5. Per germline, CDR1 LGHDT and CDR2 YNNKEL (reference sequence). The CDR3 totals 13 residues. CDR3 sequence: CASSYSGGHEQYF. CDR3 coding DNA: TGTGCCAGCAGCTACTCGGGGGGGCACGAGCAGTACTTC.

This clonotype came up many times. The chain couples TRBV10-1 to TRBJ1-5; D uncertain. Trimming stripped 2 bases from V and 5 bases from J, with 7 bases between. This CDR3 has 13 amino acids. Germline V gene lookup returns CDR1 WNHNN and CDR2 SYGVQD (reference sequence). The CDR3 region has the DNA TGCGCCAGCAGTGAGGCCCCCGATCAGCCCCAGCATTTT. Residues: CASSEAPDQPQHF.

The CDR3 region is CASSLRRNTYNEQFF. In DNA, the CDR3 is TGTGCCAGCAGCTTAAGGCGGAATACCTACAATGAGCAGTTCTTC. V gene TRBV7-2 combines with J gene TRBJ2-1; D unresolved. Germline CDR1 reads SGHTA; CDR2 reads FQGNSA. V was cut by 2 bases and J by 2 bases, with 10 bases left in between. This CDR3 is built from 15 residues.

This clonotype was observed many times. The chain joins TRBV12-3 or TRBV12-4 to TRBJ2-2; 9 bases match TRBD1. This CDR3 has 17 residues. V was clipped by 4 bases and J by 6 bases; unmatched bases: 12. The CDR3 nucleotides are TGTGCCAGCAGTTGGGGTCCCGGGACAGGGTTGGCCGGGGAGCTGTTTTTT. This codes for CASSWGPGTGLAGELFF.

This clonotype was recorded a few times. The V and J genes are TRBV14 and TRBJ1-2, with a tentative D call TRBD1 (5 bases). Germline V lookup: CDR1 SGHDN, CDR2 FVKESK. This CDR3 spans 13 amino acids. Trimming removed 4 bases from V and 4 bases from J, with 10 bases in between. CDR3 region: CASSRLDSYGYTF. The CDR3 DNA reads TGTGCCAGCAGCCGCTTAGACAGCTATGGCTACACCTTC.

In this sample, this clonotype turned up many times. J is TRBJ2-1 and V is TRBV28; 9 bases align to TRBD2. V gave up 4 bases and J gave up 3 bases; unmatched junction bases: 13. The CDR3 loop spans 18 amino acids. The germline gives CDR1 MDHEN, CDR2 SYDVKM. The CDR3, as DNA: TGTGCCAGCAGTTCCATTATGGGGACTAGCAGCCGCTACAATGAGCAGTTCTTC. Translating gives CASSSIMGTSSRYNEQFF.

The table lists this clonotype with many counts. J is TRBJ1-5 and V is TRBV20-1, with a weak D call TRBD1 (6 bases). V dropped 6 bases and J dropped 6 bases, with 15 bases sitting between them. The CDR3 has 13 amino acids. Germline CDR1 is DFQATT and CDR2 is SNEGSKA (reference sequence). The CDR3 is CSAQQGTTQPQHF. CDR3 nucleotide sequence: TGCAGTGCCCAACAGGGCACGACTCAGCCCCAGCATTTT.

The J gene is TRBJ1-1, the V gene TRBV24-1, with a tentative D call TRBD1 (6 bases). The CDR3 is 15 amino acids. V was trimmed by 3 bases and J by 1 base, leaving 11 bases between them. Per the germline V gene, CDR1 is KGHDR and CDR2 is SFDVKD. The CDR3 nucleotides read TGTGCCACCAGTGATCCCACGACAGGGAACACTGAAGCTTTCTTT. Its protein product is CATSDPTTGNTEAFF.

Notes on this clonotype: The junction shows a germline mismatch at one end, possibly a read error. The chain carries TRBV19 and TRBJ1-2; D is uncertain. The CDR3 length is 15 residues. Germline V gene sequence: CDR1 LNHDA, CDR2 SQIVND (reference sequence). CDR3 region: CVSSIGVGLSYGYTF. CDR3 nucleotide sequence: TGTGTCAGTAGTATAGGCGTTGGGCTGAGCTATGGCTACACCTTC.

This clonotype showed up just a few times. V gene TRBV29-1 combines with J gene TRBJ1-4; 9 bases agree with TRBD1. CDR3 length: 16 residues. The V gene's germline CDR1 is SQVTM and CDR2 ANQGSEA. V was clipped by 7 bases and J by 4 bases; unmatched bases: 13. CDR3: CSARTGAETLNEKLFF. As DNA, the CDR3 is TGCAGCGCTAGGACAGGGGCCGAGACCCTTAATGAAAAACTGTTTTTT.

Ten or more counts support this clonotype. The germline gene is not matched at one end of the junction; a read error may be the cause. The chain uses TRBV12-3 or TRBV12-4 and TRBJ2-1, with TRBD2 matching over 8 bases. The CDR3 sequence is 14 residues long. As DNA, the CDR3 is TGTGCCAGCAGGTTAGCGGGGCCCTACAATGAGCAGTTCTTC. Protein sequence: CASRLAGPYNEQFF.

This clonotype was found a few times. The J gene is TRBJ1-5, the V gene TRBV10-3; D gene unclear. V was clipped by 4 bases and J by 9 bases, with 19 bases between them. CDR3 length: 15 amino acids. From germline, CDR1 is ENHRY and CDR2 SYGVKD. CDR3 in amino acids: CAISGDTGPFRPQHF. CDR3 nucleotides: TGTGCCATCAGTGGAGACACGGGTCCCTTTCGGCCCCAGCATTTT.

This clonotype was counted ten times or more. The rearrangement uses TRBV28 and TRBJ1-2; TRBD1 is a possible D gene (5 bases). CDR1 is MDHEN and CDR2 is SYDVKM in the germline V gene. The germline V and J ends were trimmed by 0 bases and 2 bases, with 7 bases remaining between them. The CDR3 extends over 14 amino acids. The CDR3 region has the DNA TGTGCCAGCAGTTTATGGGCAGGGAACTATGGCTACACCTTC. This sequence encodes CASSLWAGNYGYTF.

This clonotype was seen many times. The chain employs TRBV7-2 and TRBJ2-7, with D unresolved. This CDR3 is built from 14 residues. The germline CDR1 and CDR2 sequences are SGHTA and FQGNSA. V lost 5 bases and J 2 bases, leaving 13 bases between the germline ends. The CDR3 protein is CASSPTIRPYEQYF. The DNA for the CDR3 is TGTGCCAGCAGCCCAACTATTAGACCCTACGAGCAGTACTTC.